Each of the 6 T cell receptor beta chains below was sequenced from the same sample in a study of CD4 T cells in relation to SARS-CoV-2 and coronaviruses. CD4+ T cells from unexposed donors were obtained before the COVID-19 pandemic (2011-2018). After less than 11 days of culture, CD4+ T cells were isolated. No antigen has been identified for these receptors. Sequenced by immunoSEQ multiplex PCR; TCRdb stores in-frame clones only, minus some. The profile shows 20,000 to 25,000 clones, about three fifths of them singletons. The sequencing input was CD4+ T cells from PBMCs, cultured in vitro. The receptors here all came from a human donor in good health.

The V and J genes are TRBV5-6 and TRBJ2-1; D is undetermined. CDR1 SGHDT and CDR2 YYEEEE come from the germline V gene. V shed 0 bases and J shed 10 bases, with 5 bases lying between them. The CDR3 consists of 11 residues. CDR3 protein: CASSLAQEQFF. The DNA for the CDR3 is TGTGCCAGCAGCTTGGCTCAGGAGCAGTTCTTC.

The J gene is TRBJ2-6, the V gene TRBV9; D gene ambiguous. V dropped 3 bases and J dropped 0 bases, with 10 bases sitting between them. The germline gives CDR1 SGDLS, CDR2 YYNGEE. The CDR3 is 16 amino acids. CDR3 protein: CASSGPILSGANVLTF. CDR3 nucleotides: TGTGCCAGCAGCGGCCCTATCCTCTCTGGGGCCAACGTCCTGACTTTC.

The chain recombines TRBV4-1 with TRBJ2-7, with D perhaps TRBD1 or TRBD2 (5 bases each). Trimming stripped 4 bases from V and 4 bases from J, with 20 bases between. Germline CDR1 is MGHRA and CDR2 is YSYEKL. This CDR3 spans 16 amino acids. CDR3 sequence (DNA): TGCGCCAGCAGCCTACTCCCGGGGCAGGGAAAATACGAGCAGTACTTC. It is translated as CASSLLPGQGKYEQYF.

The chain links TRBV6-5 to TRBJ1-2; TRBD1 agrees at 7 bases. Looked up from germline, CDR1 is MNHEY and CDR2 is SVGAGI. V lost 6 bases, J lost 4 bases, and 8 bases stayed unmatched. The CDR3 contains 14 residues. The CDR3 loop reads CASRSRQGLYGYTF. CDR3 coding DNA: TGTGCCAGCAGGTCTCGACAGGGCCTCTATGGCTACACCTTC.

The chain has TRBV27 and TRBJ1-1; TRBD1 matches 7 bases. This CDR3 has 15 residues. From germline, CDR1 is MNHEY and CDR2 SMNVEV (reference sequence). Trimming cost V 5 bases and J 6 bases; bases outside gene matches: 12. The CDR3 sequence: CASSPRSTGQSEAFF. The CDR3 DNA reads as TGTGCCAGCAGTCCCCGATCGACAGGGCAATCTGAAGCTTTCTTT.

The rearrangement links TRBV7-2 to TRBJ1-1, with unresolved D. This CDR3 contains 14 residues. The V end was cut by 1 base, the J end by 4 bases, with 10 bases between. Germline-derived CDR1 and CDR2 are SGHTA and FQGNSA. This CDR3 is CASSLVWGSTEAFF. DNA of the CDR3: TGTGCCAGCAGCTTAGTTTGGGGATCCACTGAAGCTTTCTTT.